This T cell receptor (beta chain) is drawn from a study of shared clonotypes between healthy human individuals. Study in general: The cohort comprised two women and a few men. Their ages spanned 18 to 49 years. The study's findings and limits: Enrolling few donors narrowed the genetic and exposure-history diversity that was represented. Some naive CD4 clonotypes, approximately 4.5%, turned up in common across four donors.

Germline CDR1 reads MNHEY; CDR2 reads SVGAGI. Trimming left V 4 bases short and J 4 bases short, with 16 bases between. The CDR3 is 15 amino acids. Using immunoSEQ multiplex PCR, the repertoire was profiled, and TCRdb retains in-frame clones only, with some absent. Among about 2 million clones listed, just under 95% were seen once. In this sample, this clone turned up once. Its matching antigen is unknown. CD45RO-negative, CCR7-selected cells formed the naive CD8 fraction, which excluded terminally differentiated effector memory CD45RA+ cells. The J gene is TRBJ1-1, the V gene TRBV6-5, with D tentatively TRBD1 (6 bases). The sample comprised naive CD8+ T cells sorted from blood. The clonotype originates from a man between 18 and 35 years old in good health. Here the CDR3 reads CASSSEGGKPTEAFF. The CDR3, as DNA: TGTGCCAGCAGTTCCGAGGGGGGTAAGCCCACTGAAGCTTTCTTT.